These T cell receptor beta chains were read from a single sample in a study of post-analysis software for immune sequencing data. TCRdb processed the PCR reads anew with MiXCR; each CDR3 protein has one entry. The sample shows roughly 670,000 distinct CDR3 sequences, approximately 60% of them seen only once. Sequencing input: blood. These TCRs come from a girl aged 2 to 10 with multiple sclerosis. The CDR3 runs from the conserved cysteine through the conserved F or W. Fields, in order: J gene, clone size, V gene, D gene, CDR3 protein, CDR3 DNA. A D gene is named only where the DNA matches it firmly. Part of the rows lack a size; the others show once, few, many or a class for expanded clones.

>TRBJ1-2|.|TRBV7-9|.
CASSFAGGGYGYTF
TGTGCCAGCAGCTTCGCGGGGGGAGGCTATGGCTACACCTTC
>TRBJ2-1|.|TRBV5-1|.
CASSLAAGIGNEQFF
TGCGCCAGCAGCTTGGCAGCCGGGATCGGTAATGAGCAGTTCTTC
>TRBJ2-5|.|TRBV20-1|TRBD1
CSARRRRDRERETQYF
TGCAGTGCTAGGAGGAGAAGAGACAGGGAACGGGAGACCCAGTACTTC
>TRBJ1-2|.|TRBV6-5|TRBD1
CASSPTGHGYTF
TGTGCCAGCAGTCCGACAGGGCATGGCTACACCTTC
>TRBJ2-1|.|TRBV5-4|TRBD1
CASSLGGASANEQFF
TGTGCCAGCAGCCTAGGGGGCGCTTCAGCCAATGAGCAGTTCTTC
>TRBJ2-3|few|TRBV7-9|TRBD2
CASSLVAGPPTDTQYF
TGTGCCAGCAGCTTAGTAGCGGGGCCTCCCACAGATACGCAGTATTTT
>TRBJ1-2|.|TRBV12-3/TRBV12-4|TRBD1
CASSFSGTALIYGHTF
TGTGCCAGCAGTTTTTCCGGGACAGCCCTGATCTATGGCCACACCTTC
>TRBJ2-5|few|TRBV7-2|.
CASSLQDSHQETQYF
TGTGCCAGCAGCTTACAGGACAGTCACCAAGAGACCCAGTACTTC
>TRBJ2-3|.|TRBV6-2/TRBV6-3|.
CASSPHGYDQPQYF
TGTGCCAGCAGCCCCCACGGGTACGATCAGCCCCAGTATTTT
>TRBJ2-1|.|TRBV4-2|TRBD2
CASSQDRRTSFYEQFF
TGTGCCAGCAGCCAAGATAGGCGGACTAGCTTCTATGAGCAGTTCTTC
>TRBJ2-1|few|TRBV29-1|TRBD2
CSVTGGAEQFF
TGCAGCGTTACCGGGGGGGCTGAGCAGTTCTTC
>TRBJ2-2|.|TRBV14|.
CASSFRRGGELFF
TGTGCCAGCAGCTTCCGGCGGGGCGGGGAGCTGTTTTTT
>TRBJ2-7|few|TRBV6-6|TRBD2
CASSLSAGSSYEQYF
TGTGCCAGCAGTTTATCAGCGGGAAGCTCCTACGAGCAGTACTTC
>TRBJ1-2|.|TRBV20-1|.
CSARGQPSGYTF
TGCAGTGCTCGTGGACAGCCGAGCGGCTACACCTTC
>TRBJ1-2|.|TRBV7-8|.
CASSPSRSGDYGYTF
TGTGCCAGCAGCCCTAGTCGGTCAGGGGACTATGGCTACACCTTC
>TRBJ2-5|.|TRBV12-3/TRBV12-4|.
CASSLVPPGAETQYF
TGTGCCAGCAGTTTAGTGCCCCCAGGGGCAGAGACCCAGTACTTC
>TRBJ2-5|once|TRBV29-1|.
CSVEYHTETQYF
TGCAGCGTTGAATACCATACGGAGACCCAGTACTTC
>TRBJ2-2|.|TRBV7-9|TRBD1
CASSSLQGVRIGELFF
TGTGCCAGCAGCTCGCTCCAGGGGGTGAGGATCGGGGAGCTGTTTTTT
>TRBJ1-1|.|TRBV10-3|.
CAMRDGGNTEAFF
TGTGCCATGAGGGATGGCGGGAACACTGAAGCTTTCTTT
>TRBJ1-2|.|TRBV7-9|.
CASSLAAQTYGYTF
TGTGCCAGCAGCTTAGCGGCACAGACTTATGGCTACACCTTC
>TRBJ2-4|.|TRBV20-1|.
CSAREIDTLAKNIQYF
TGCAGTGCTAGAGAGATAGACACACTAGCCAAAAACATTCAGTACTTC
>TRBJ2-5|.|TRBV7-8|.
CASSLGRSRQETQYF
TGTGCCAGCAGCTTAGGAAGGTCTAGACAAGAGACCCAGTACTTC
>TRBJ2-2|.|TRBV3-1|.
CASSQGSGDTGELFF
TGTGCCAGCAGCCAAGGTAGCGGTGACACCGGGGAGCTGTTTTTT
>TRBJ2-7|few|TRBV12-3/TRBV12-4|TRBD2
CASKGREDSYEQYF
TGTGCCAGCAAAGGGCGGGAGGATTCCTACGAGCAGTACTTC
>TRBJ1-5|once|TRBV6-5|.
CASSYGGGRGNQPQHF
TGTGCCAGCAGTTACGGCGGGGGGCGAGGCAATCAGCCCCAGCATTTT
>TRBJ2-3|.|TRBV4-1|TRBD2
CASSQGTSGSSADTQYF
TGCGCCAGCAGCCAGGGGACTAGCGGGAGTTCGGCAGATACGCAGTATTTT
>TRBJ2-4|few|TRBV11-2|.
CASSPPYSSKNIQYF
TGTGCCAGCAGCCCCCCATATTCGAGCAAAAACATTCAGTACTTC
>TRBJ1-6|.|TRBV24-1|.
CATRDSPLHF
TGTGCCACCAGGGATTCACCCCTCCACTTT
>TRBJ2-3|.|TRBV18|TRBD1
CASSPSGQGTNTDTQYF
TGTGCCAGCTCACCAAGCGGACAGGGGACGAACACAGATACGCAGTATTTT
>TRBJ2-5|few|TRBV9|TRBD2
CASSASGNQETQYF
TGTGCCAGCAGCGCGAGCGGGAACCAAGAGACCCAGTACTTC
>TRBJ1-5|.|TRBV3-1|.
CASSPRTHHQPQHF
TGTGCCAGCAGCCCCAGGACTCACCATCAGCCCCAGCATTTT
>TRBJ2-5|.|TRBV20-1|.
CSARDPMGDERTQYF
TGCAGTGCTAGAGATCCGATGGGGGACGAGCGGACCCAGTACTTC
>TRBJ1-6|.|TRBV7-9|TRBD1
CASSQQGVGNSPLHF
TGTGCCAGCAGCCAACAGGGGGTTGGGAATTCACCCCTCCACTTT
>TRBJ2-5|.|TRBV3-1|.
CASSQGPGQETQYF
TGTGCCAGCAGCCAAGGGCCGGGTCAAGAGACCCAGTACTTC
>TRBJ2-1|.|TRBV25-1|.
CASSPLRENNEQFF
TGTGCCAGCAGCCCCCTGAGGGAGAACAATGAGCAGTTCTTC
>TRBJ1-1|.|TRBV7-2|.
CASSPDRLNTEAFF
TGTGCCAGCAGCCCCGACCGGTTGAACACTGAAGCTTTCTTT
>TRBJ2-1|.|TRBV4-2|.
CASSQEGTSQADAWGQFF
TGTGCCAGCAGCCAAGAGGGGACTTCCCAAGCGGATGCCTGGGGGCAGTTCTTC
>TRBJ2-3|.|TRBV29-1|TRBD2
CSVDPSGRRDTQYF
TGCAGCGTTGATCCTAGCGGGAGGCGGGATACGCAGTATTTT
>TRBJ2-3|.|TRBV2|.
CASRRTVETTDTQYF
TGTGCCAGCCGGCGGACAGTAGAGACCACAGATACGCAGTATTTT
>TRBJ2-3|.|TRBV20-1|.
CSALVSADTQYF
TGCAGTGCCTTAGTGAGCGCAGATACGCAGTATTTT
>TRBJ2-1|few|TRBV5-1|.
CASSLGQANREQFF
TGCGCCAGCAGCTTGGGACAGGCCAACCGGGAGCAGTTCTTC
>TRBJ2-1|.|TRBV5-1|.
CASSLALLDNEQFF
TGCGCCAGCAGCTTGGCGCTCTTAGACAATGAGCAGTTCTTC
>TRBJ2-1|few|TRBV7-2|TRBD1
CASSSRTGRNEQFF
TGTGCCAGCAGCTCCCGGACAGGGAGGAATGAGCAGTTCTTC
>TRBJ2-4|few|TRBV5-1|.
CASSLPGERNIQYF
TGCGCCAGCAGCTTGCCAGGGGAGCGGAACATTCAGTACTTC
>TRBJ1-6|.|TRBV7-9|.
CASSLDRAGSPLHF
TGTGCCAGCAGCTTAGACAGGGCAGGGTCACCCCTCCACTTT
>TRBJ2-3|.|TRBV12-3/TRBV12-4|.
CASKPGRHTDTQYF
TGTGCCAGCAAACCGGGACGGCACACAGATACGCAGTATTTT
>TRBJ2-7|.|TRBV6-5|.
CASSYLGAQYF
TGTGCCAGCAGTTACCTTGGAGCCCAGTACTTC
>TRBJ2-7|.|TRBV6-1|TRBD2
CASSEPGLAGGSEQYF
TGTGCCAGCAGTGAACCGGGACTAGCGGGAGGAAGCGAGCAGTACTTC
>TRBJ1-6|.|TRBV7-2|.
CASSGSGTVNSPLHF
TGTGCCAGCAGCGGATCCGGGACGGTTAATTCACCCCTCCACTTT
>TRBJ2-7|.|TRBV15|.
CATSRGGNAYEQYF
TGTGCCACCAGCAGGGGCGGGAACGCCTACGAGCAGTACTTC